Reported below is one TCR beta chain. The sample originates from a study of blood T cell repertoires in COVID-19. Study in general: Whether acute or convalescent, the COVID-19 samples came from the United States, Italy and Spain.

Sequenced by immunoSEQ multiplex PCR; TCRdb stores in-frame clones only, minus some. The profile shows over 250,000 clones, around 90% of them singletons. CDR1 MNHEY and CDR2 SMNVEV come from the germline V gene (reference sequence). The CDR3 consists of 17 residues. Trimming cost V 5 bases and J 2 bases; bases outside gene matches: 10. The receptor comes from a woman in her 30s with acute or convalescent COVID-19. Sequences were obtained from peripheral blood. The rearrangement uses TRBV27 and TRBJ2-1; 9 positions match TRBD2. CDR3 coding DNA: TGTGCCAGCAGTCCGGACCTTAGCGGGGGTGCCTACAATGAGCAGTTCTTC. Translation: CASSPDLSGGAYNEQFF.